These 17 T cell receptor beta chains share one sample of origin, sequenced in a study of cytomegalovirus exposure and HLA in healthy donors. Sequenced by immunoSEQ multiplex PCR; TCRdb stores in-frame clones only, minus some. The top ten hold 6.2% of the sample, which has some 140,000 clones, about 90% seen once. The specimen was PBMCs. The receptors were gathered from a woman aged 25 to 45 in good health and CMV-seropositive.

The gene calls are TRBV7-9 and TRBJ1-1; 9 nucleotides line up with TRBD1. The CDR3 consists of 14 residues. Germline assignment: CDR1 SEHNR and CDR2 FQNEAQ (reference sequence). Losses at the gene ends were 6 bases for V and 9 bases for J; bases not matched to a gene: 11. The chain's CDR3 is CASRPPGQGRQAFF. The CDR3 DNA is TGTGCCAGCAGACCACCGGGACAGGGACGACAAGCTTTCTTT.

This chain connects TRBV28 to TRBJ2-1, with 10 nucleotides matching TRBD2. With 6 bases clipped from V and 6 bases from J, the junction kept 5 bases outside the gene matches. This CDR3 spans 14 amino acids. Germline CDR1 is MDHEN and CDR2 is SYDVKM. Written as DNA, the CDR3 is TGTGCCAGCAGGCGACTAGCGGGCATCAATGAGCAGTTCTTC. The encoded protein is CASRRLAGINEQFF.

In this sample, this clone turned up once. The chain couples TRBV28 to TRBJ2-5; 7 bases are shared with TRBD1. This CDR3 is built from 13 residues. CDR1 MDHEN and CDR2 SYDVKM come from the germline V gene. J gave up 4 bases and V 5 bases, and 4 bases lay outside the gene matches. For the CDR3, the DNA is TGTGCCAGCAGTAGACAGGGTGCAGAGACCCAGTACTTC. Its protein product is CASSRQGAETQYF.

This clone was seen only a few times. For the CDR3, the DNA is TGTGCCAGCAGTTATGTAGGGGTCAATCAGCCCCAGCATTTT. This sequence encodes CASSYVGVNQPQHF. The genes are TRBV6-5 and TRBJ1-5, with D perhaps TRBD1 (5 bases). Per the germline V gene, CDR1 is MNHEY and CDR2 is SVGAGI. The CDR3 runs to 14 residues. The V gene lost 3 bases and the J gene lost 3 bases, with 9 bases spanning the gap.

This clone was found once. V and J are TRBV19 and TRBJ2-1; no clear D gene. Trimming took off 1 base at V and 7 bases at J, with 8 bases between the two ends. Germline V CDR1 and CDR2: LNHDA, SQIVND (reference sequence). The CDR3 spans 13 residues. CDR3 amino acids: CASSIAPGNEQFF. CDR3 DNA sequence: TGTGCCAGTAGTATAGCCCCCGGGAATGAGCAGTTCTTC.

V gene TRBV5-1 combines with J gene TRBJ2-5; D unresolved. V gave up 1 base and J gave up 4 bases, with 14 bases separating them. Germline CDR1 and CDR2: SGHRS and YFSETQ. The CDR3 extends over 15 amino acids. CDR3 DNA: TGCGCCAGCAGCTTGATTGCCTCCCGACTAGAGACCCAGTACTTC. Translating gives CASSLIASRLETQYF.

This sequence joins TRBV30 and TRBJ1-2; possible D gene TRBD1, 6 bases. CDR1 and CDR2 (germline): GTSNPN, SVGIG (reference sequence). The germline V and J ends were trimmed by 2 bases and 0 bases, with 10 bases remaining between them. This CDR3 is 14 amino acids long. The CDR3 loop reads CAWSRQESNYGYTF. Here the CDR3 DNA reads TGTGCCTGGAGTCGACAGGAATCTAACTATGGCTACACCTTC.

This chain uses TRBV7-2 with TRBJ1-5; D remains ambiguous. Trimming removed 0 bases from V and 7 bases from J, with 4 bases in between. This CDR3 is built from 12 residues. CDR1 SGHTA and CDR2 FQGNSA come from the germline V gene. The CDR3 protein is CASSLASQPQHF. The CDR3, as DNA: TGTGCCAGCAGCTTAGCGTCGCAGCCCCAGCATTTT.

This chain links TRBV19 with TRBJ2-7, with D perhaps TRBD2 (6 bases). The CDR3 loop spans 15 amino acids. V lost 6 bases to trimming and J lost 5 bases, with 20 bases between them. Germline CDR1 LNHDA, CDR2 SQIVND (reference sequence). In DNA form, the CDR3 reads TGTGCCAGTAGCCAGAGCGGGTTAGGTGTCGACGAGCAGTACTTC. The encoded protein is CASSQSGLGVDEQYF. Complete variable domain (other parts from reference TRBV19 and TRBJ2-7): DGGITQSPKYLFRKEGQNVTLSCEQNLNHDAMYWYRQDPGQGLRLIYYSQIVNDFQKGDIAEGYSVSREKKESFPLTVTSAQKNPTAFYLCASSQSGLGVDEQYFGPGTRLTVT.

The chain has TRBV7-8 and TRBJ2-7; 8 bases match TRBD1. This CDR3 has 14 amino acids. After removal of 5 bases from V and 2 bases from J, the junction contained 5 bases not matched to a gene. Germline CDR1 SGHVS, CDR2 FQNEAQ. The CDR3 here is CASSIYRGAYEQYF. The DNA of the CDR3 is TGTGCCAGCAGCATCTACAGGGGGGCCTACGAGCAGTACTTC.

This chain links TRBV7-2 with TRBJ2-5, with a weak D call TRBD1 (5 bases). Trimming shortened V by 4 bases and J by 5 bases, and 11 bases separated the two germline ends. CDR3 length: 13 amino acids. Germline CDR1 and CDR2: SGHTA and FQGNSA. The CDR3 coding sequence is TGTGCCAGCAGCTCCAGGGTTTTCGAGACCCAGTACTTC. Protein sequence: CASSSRVFETQYF.

The V and J genes are TRBV7-9 and TRBJ2-5, with D maybe TRBD2 (6 bases). Germline CDR1 SEHNR, CDR2 FQNEAQ (reference sequence). With 5 bases removed from V and 2 bases from J, the gap between germline ends came to 15 bases. The CDR3 is made up of 15 amino acids. The CDR3, as DNA: TGTGCCAGCAGCCCGCAAATAGCGGTTCAAGAGACCCAGTACTTC. Amino acids: CASSPQIAVQETQYF.

V is TRBV28 and J is TRBJ1-2; D is uncertain. Germline assignment: CDR1 MDHEN and CDR2 SYDVKM. Trimming left V 6 bases short and J 4 bases short, with 15 bases between. CDR3 length: 14 amino acids. The CDR3 region has the DNA TGTGCCAGCAGCGGATCTAAGCGCCCCTATGGCTACACCTTC. The encoded protein is CASSGSKRPYGYTF.

The chain carries TRBV5-4 and TRBJ1-2, with 9 bases aligning to TRBD1. The CDR3 contains 15 residues. Germline CDR1 is SGHNT and CDR2 is YYREEE (reference sequence). Germline trimming cut 4 bases from V and 4 bases from J; bases unmatched to any gene: 8. CDR3 protein: CASSSPGQGIYGYTF. As DNA, the CDR3 is TGTGCCAGCAGCAGCCCGGGACAGGGTATCTATGGCTACACCTTC.

This chain connects TRBV5-1 to TRBJ2-1; D may be TRBD2 (5 bases). The CDR3 spans 13 residues. The germline gives CDR1 SGHRS, CDR2 YFSETQ. The V gene lost 7 bases and the J gene lost 9 bases, with 17 bases spanning the gap. The CDR3 protein is CASPPGGPPEQFF. The CDR3 DNA follows: TGCGCCAGCCCCCCAGGAGGCCCCCCTGAGCAGTTCTTC.

In this sample, this clone turned up once. This sequence joins TRBV19 and TRBJ1-2, with 7 nucleotides matching TRBD1. This CDR3 has 15 amino acids. V shed 4 bases and J 8 bases; nucleotides not matched to a gene: 13. Germline values: CDR1 LNHDA, CDR2 SQIVND (reference sequence). DNA for the CDR3: TGTGCCAGTAGTAACCCCCGCGACAGGGTGAACGGCTACACCTTC. Translated, it gives CASSNPRDRVNGYTF.

The V call is TRBV18, the J call TRBJ2-7; TRBD2 matches 9 bases. This CDR3 region has 15 residues. V lost 6 bases and J lost 3; bases outside the gene matches: 9. Germline values: CDR1 KGHSH, CDR2 LQKENI. CDR3: CASSAPSGAYYEQYF. DNA of the CDR3: TGTGCCAGCTCCGCTCCTAGCGGGGCATACTACGAGCAGTACTTC.